The clone carrying this T cell receptor (beta chain) was observed a handful of times. Treg sorting used a CD4+CD25+CD127-/low gate. Semi-nested PCR with Nested Universal Primer A followed constant-region reverse priming of full-length variable regions. TCRdb recomputed calls from the 5' RACE reads with MiXCR, one row per CDR3 protein. The sample holds more than 55,000 distinct CDR3 sequences, about 20% seen once. Germline values: CDR1 SGHRS, CDR2 YFSETQ. This CDR3 comprises 15 residues. Trimming at V came to 2 bases and at J to 5 bases, leaving 8 bases not matched to a gene. The TCR originated in a female donor with breast cancer. The chain links TRBV5-1 to TRBJ2-5, with 8 bases lining up with TRBD2. Material: tumor-infiltrating Tregs sorted from the breast tumor. The CDR3 reads CASSLGGRRGETQYF. CDR3 sequence (DNA): TGCGCCAGCAGCTTAGGCGGGAGGAGGGGCGAGACCCAGTACTTC.